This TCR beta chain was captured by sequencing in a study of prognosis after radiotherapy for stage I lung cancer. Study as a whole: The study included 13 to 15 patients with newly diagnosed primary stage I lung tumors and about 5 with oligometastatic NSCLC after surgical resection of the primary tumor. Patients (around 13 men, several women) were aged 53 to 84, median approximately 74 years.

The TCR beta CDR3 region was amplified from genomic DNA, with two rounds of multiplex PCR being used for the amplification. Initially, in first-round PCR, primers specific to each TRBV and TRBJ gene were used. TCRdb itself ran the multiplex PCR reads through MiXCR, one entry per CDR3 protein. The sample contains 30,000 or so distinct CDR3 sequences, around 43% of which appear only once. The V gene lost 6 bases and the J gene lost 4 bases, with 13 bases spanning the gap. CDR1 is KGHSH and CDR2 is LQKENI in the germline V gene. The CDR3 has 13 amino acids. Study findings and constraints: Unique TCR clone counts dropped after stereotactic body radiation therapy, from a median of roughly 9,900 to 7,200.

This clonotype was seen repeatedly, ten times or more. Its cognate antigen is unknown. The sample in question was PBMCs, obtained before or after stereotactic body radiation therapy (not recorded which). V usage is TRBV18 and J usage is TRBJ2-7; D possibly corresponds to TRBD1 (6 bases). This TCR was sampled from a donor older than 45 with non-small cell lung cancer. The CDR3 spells CASSRTAYYEQYF. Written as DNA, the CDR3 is TGTGCCAGCTCCCGGACAGCGTATTACGAGCAGTACTTC.